The 20 T cell receptor beta chains listed next were all sequenced from one sample in a study of blood T cell repertoires in COVID-19. TCRdb keeps only in-frame clones here, not all; method: immunoSEQ multiplex PCR. The sample consists of a few hundred thousand clones, 85% to 90% of them appearing once. The sequencing input was PBMCs or T cells enriched from blood (not recorded which). The receptors stem from a woman aged 18-29 years who had recovered from COVID-19.

The DNA of the CDR3 is TGTGCCAGTAGTCTCCTCAGGGACAGGGGTCCTGGCACTGAAGCTTTCTTT. Translated, it gives CASSLLRDRGPGTEAFF. This chain uses TRBV19 with TRBJ1-1; 10 nucleotides match TRBD1. The CDR3 length is 17 residues. V lost 5 bases and J lost 4; bases outside the gene matches: 13. Germline assignment: CDR1 LNHDA and CDR2 SQIVND (reference sequence).

The rearrangement uses TRBV9 and TRBJ1-4, with TRBD1 matching 7 bases. Germline V gives CDR1 SGDLS, CDR2 YYNGEE. CDR3 length: 18 residues. V was pared by 4 bases and J by 7 bases, with 19 bases of the junction left unmatched. The CDR3 protein is CASSPNSPRQGRFEKLFF. In DNA, the CDR3 is TGTGCCAGCAGCCCAAATTCTCCCCGACAGGGCAGATTTGAAAAACTGTTTTTT.

J is TRBJ1-6 and V is TRBV5-1; possible D gene TRBD1, 5 bases. This CDR3 has 15 amino acids. Germline CDR1 is SGHRS and CDR2 is YFSETQ. Trimming left V 0 bases short and J 13 bases short, with 17 bases between. This chain's CDR3 is CASSLEGQEGHPLHF. The CDR3 DNA sequence: TGCGCCAGCAGCTTGGAGGGGCAGGAAGGACACCCCCTCCACTTT.

The chain couples TRBV2 to TRBJ2-1, with no clear D. The V end was cut by 5 bases, the J end by 7 bases, with 6 bases between. The CDR3 has 11 amino acids. Germline loops: CDR1 SNHLY, CDR2 FYNNEI. The DNA for the CDR3 is TGTGCCAGCAGTTGGCTGAATGAGCAGTTCTTC. Residues: CASSWLNEQFF.

The genes are TRBV25-1 and TRBJ1-3; D perhaps matches TRBD1 (6 bases). The V end lost 1 base, the J end lost 2 bases, and 9 bases lay between the germline ends. The CDR3 has 15 residues. Germline CDR1 and CDR2: MGHDK and SYGVNS. The CDR3 sequence is CASSEWGHAGNTIYF. For the CDR3, the DNA is TGTGCCAGCAGTGAATGGGGACACGCTGGAAACACCATATATTTT. Full variable domain (missing parts from reference TRBV25-1 and TRBJ1-3): EADIYQTPRYLVIGTGKKITLECSQTMGHDKMYWYQQDPGMELHLIHYSYGVNSTEKGDLSSESTVSRIRTEHFPLTLESARPSHTSQYLCASSEWGHAGNTIYFGEGSWLTVV.

This rearrangement joins TRBV2 to TRBJ1-2; 9 nucleotides match TRBD1. Germline trimming cut 8 bases from V and 4 bases from J; bases unmatched to any gene: 5. This CDR3 comprises 13 residues. The V gene's germline CDR1 is SNHLY and CDR2 FYNNEI. The CDR3 DNA sequence: TGTGCCAGCTACGGGACAGGGACCTATGGCTACACCTTC. Protein: CASYGTGTYGYTF. Full variable domain (rest looked up from reference TRBV2 and TRBJ1-2): EPEVTQTPSHQVTQMGQEVILRCVPISNHLYFYWYRQILGQKVEFLVSFYNNEISEKSEIFDDQFSVERPDGSNFTLKIRSTKLEDSAMYFCASYGTGTYGYTFGSGTRLTVV.

The rearrangement uses TRBV5-6 and TRBJ2-7, with a possible D match to TRBD2 (5 bases). The V end lost 5 bases, the J end lost 3 bases, and 9 bases lay between the germline ends. Germline assignment: CDR1 SGHDT and CDR2 YYEEEE. This CDR3 spans 12 amino acids. CDR3 nucleotide sequence: TGTGCCAGCAGGAGGGATGGCTACGAGCAGTACTTC. It specifies CASRRDGYEQYF.

The rearrangement links TRBV11-3 to TRBJ2-1, with D maybe TRBD1 (7 bases). The length of the CDR3 is 18 residues. In germline, CDR1 is SGHNT, CDR2 YENEEA. V lost 0 bases to trimming and J lost 5 bases, with 20 bases between them. CDR3 coding DNA: TGTGCCAGCAGCTTAGATTCCTCTCAGGGGGGCGTAAACAATGAGCAGTTCTTC. Its protein is CASSLDSSQGGVNNEQFF.

The gene calls are TRBV5-6 and TRBJ1-5, with D tentatively TRBD1 (5 bases). Germline assignment: CDR1 SGHDT and CDR2 YYEEEE. The CDR3 runs to 16 residues. V lost 3 bases, J lost 6 bases, and 19 bases lay in between. CDR3 in amino acids: CASSSVLRQLFQPQHF. CDR3 nucleotides: TGTGCCAGCAGCTCGGTATTGCGACAGCTCTTTCAGCCCCAGCATTTT.

This clone showed up just once. This chain connects TRBV11-3 to TRBJ1-1; D is unresolved. The V end was cut by 2 bases, the J end by 3 bases, with 7 bases between. Germline CDR1 and CDR2: SGHNT and YENEEA. The CDR3 sequence is 13 residues long. The CDR3 bases are TGTGCCAGCAGCTTATCAGTGGACACTGAAGCTTTCTTT. The encoded protein is CASSLSVDTEAFF.

The rearrangement joins TRBV29-1 to TRBJ1-2; the D gene is possibly TRBD1 (5 bases). This CDR3 region has 12 residues. V shed 4 bases and J shed 2 bases, with 8 bases lying between them. Germline-derived CDR1 and CDR2 are SQVTM and ANQGSEA. The DNA of the CDR3 is TGCAGCGTTGTGAAGGGGAACTATGGCTACACCTTC. Translated, it gives CSVVKGNYGYTF.

The CDR3 region has the DNA TGTGCCAGCAGGCTAGGACAGGGGATGAACTATGGCTACACCTTC. Protein: CASRLGQGMNYGYTF. The chain is built from TRBV2 and TRBJ1-2; 9 nucleotides agree with TRBD1. The J segment lost 2 bases and the V segment lost 6 bases, leaving 7 bases of the junction unmatched. The length of the CDR3 is 15 residues. The germline V gene has CDR1 SNHLY and CDR2 FYNNEI.

The chain couples TRBV24-1 to TRBJ1-2; possible D gene TRBD1, 5 bases. CDR1 and CDR2 from the germline V gene are KGHDR and SFDVKD. The CDR3 runs to 14 residues. V was shortened by 3 bases and J by 3 bases, with 10 bases between the two germline ends. The CDR3, as DNA: TGTGCCACCAGTGATCCGACAGCACACTATGGCTACACCTTC. This sequence encodes CATSDPTAHYGYTF.

V usage is TRBV27 and J usage is TRBJ2-1; 10 bases are a match to TRBD2. The trim removed 5 bases at V and 2 bases at J, leaving 3 bases unmatched. The CDR3 covers 15 residues. Germline loops: CDR1 MNHEY, CDR2 SMNVEV (reference sequence). The CDR3 loop reads CASSPLAGAYNEQFF. CDR3 bases: TGTGCCAGCAGTCCTCTAGCGGGGGCCTACAATGAGCAGTTCTTC.

CDR3 in amino acids: CASSDQDREAFF. CDR3 nucleotides: TGTGCCAGCAGTGATCAGGACAGGGAAGCTTTCTTT. The chain joins TRBV2 to TRBJ1-1; 7 bases match TRBD1. CDR3 length: 12 amino acids. The germline gives CDR1 SNHLY, CDR2 FYNNEI. The ends lost 3 bases at V and 8 bases at J; junction bases unmatched: 3.

CDR3 residues: CASSPPLGGADTGELFF. The CDR3 DNA sequence: TGTGCCAGCTCACCCCCCTTAGGGGGCGCGGACACCGGGGAGCTGTTTTTT. The chain has TRBV18 and TRBJ2-2; 7 nucleotides match TRBD1. V was clipped by 3 bases and J by 3 bases; unmatched bases: 10. This CDR3 spans 17 amino acids. Germline V gene sequence: CDR1 KGHSH, CDR2 LQKENI.

This chain's CDR3 is CASSPGEGIVYEQYF. CDR3 nucleotide sequence: TGTGCCAGCTCACCGGGCGAGGGAATTGTCTACGAGCAGTACTTC. This chain links TRBV18 with TRBJ2-7, with a weak D call TRBD2 (5 bases). The V end was cut by 3 bases, the J end by 3 bases, with 15 bases between. From germline, CDR1 is KGHSH and CDR2 LQKENI. This CDR3 is built from 15 residues.

The genes are TRBV19 and TRBJ1-1; the D is unclear. Germline V gene data show CDR1 as LNHDA and CDR2 as SQIVND (reference sequence). Trimming shortened V by 7 bases and J by 7 bases, and 13 bases separated the two germline ends. This CDR3 region has 12 residues. CDR3 amino acids: CASMRPLLEAFF. The CDR3 DNA is TGTGCCAGTATGAGGCCCCTACTTGAAGCTTTCTTT. Based on the CDR3 plus reference TRBV19 and TRBJ1-1, the full variable domain is DGGITQSPKYLFRKEGQNVTLSCEQNLNHDAMYWYRQDPGQGLRLIYYSQIVNDFQKGDIAEGYSVSREKKESFPLTVTSAQKNPTAFYLCASMRPLLEAFFGQGTRLTVV.

V and J are TRBV6-5 and TRBJ1-2; D gene uncertain. The germline V and J ends were trimmed by 5 bases and 3 bases, with 16 bases remaining between them. The germline gives CDR1 MNHEY, CDR2 SVGAGI. CDR3 length: 15 amino acids. CDR3 sequence: CASSTTSEEDYGYTF. The DNA of the CDR3 is TGTGCCAGCAGTACGACCTCCGAGGAAGACTATGGCTACACCTTC.

The CDR3 region is CASSLGPGGNGYTF. CDR3 DNA: TGCGCCAGCAGCTTGGGCCCCGGGGGAAATGGCTACACCTTC. The chain carries TRBV5-1 and TRBJ1-2, with TRBD1 as a possible D gene (5 bases). CDR3 length equals 14 residues. Trimming cost V 0 bases and J 6 bases, with 12 bases left between them. Germline V gives CDR1 SGHRS, CDR2 YFSETQ.